These 10 T cell receptor beta chains share one sample of origin, sequenced in a study of blood T cell repertoires in COVID-19. TCRdb keeps only in-frame clones here, not all; method: immunoSEQ multiplex PCR. The table records over 55,000 clones, 70% to 85% of them present only once. Sequenced material: peripheral blood. The source is a human donor in a cohort sampled during active COVID-19.

V is TRBV30 and J is TRBJ2-1, with TRBD1 matching 8 bases. The CDR3 loop spans 13 amino acids. Trimming cost V 2 bases and J 9 bases; bases outside gene matches: 6. Germline CDR1 and CDR2: GTSNPN and SVGIG (reference sequence). The CDR3 here is CAWSHGQGTEQFF. In DNA, the CDR3 is TGTGCCTGGAGTCATGGACAGGGCACTGAGCAGTTCTTC.

The chain joins TRBV9 to TRBJ2-2, with 15 bases lining up with TRBD2. The V segment lost 2 bases and the J segment 4 bases; nucleotides outside the gene matches: 12. Germline V gives CDR1 SGDLS, CDR2 YYNGEE. This CDR3 is 20 amino acids long. This CDR3 is CASSVNPGLAGGGATGELFF. CDR3 coding DNA: TGTGCCAGCAGCGTGAATCCGGGACTAGCGGGGGGAGGTGCCACCGGGGAGCTGTTTTTT.

This clone was counted a few times. The chain joins TRBV7-2 to TRBJ1-6, with 8 nucleotides matching TRBD1. With V trimmed by 5 bases and J by 1 base, 4 bases remained unmatched. The CDR3 is 16 amino acids. The germline gives CDR1 SGHTA, CDR2 FQGNSA. The CDR3 sequence: CASSPGGASYNSPLHF. CDR3 nucleotide sequence: TGTGCCAGCAGCCCAGGGGGCGCGTCCTATAATTCACCCCTCCACTTT.

The V gene is TRBV6-6, the J gene TRBJ1-3; the match to TRBD1 covers 7 bases. The germline CDR1 and CDR2 sequences are MNHNY and SVGAGI (reference sequence). The CDR3 has 16 amino acids. Trimming took 0 bases from V and 4 from J; bases not matched to a gene: 6. CDR3 sequence: CASSYSTGSPGNTIYF. CDR3 in DNA: TGTGCCAGCAGTTACTCGACAGGGTCCCCAGGAAACACCATATATTTT.

V and J are TRBV12-3 or TRBV12-4 and TRBJ1-2; a weak D match, TRBD1 (5 bases). This CDR3 comprises 13 residues. Trimming pared 2 bases from V and 7 bases from J, leaving 11 bases between. CDR3 sequence reads: CASSLRGNLGYTF. The CDR3 DNA sequence: TGTGCCAGCAGTTTACGGGGGAATCTTGGCTACACCTTC.

The chain recombines TRBV13 with TRBJ2-7; possibly TRBD1 for D (6 bases). Germline assignment: CDR1 PRHDT and CDR2 FYEKMQ (reference sequence). Trimming shortened V by 2 bases and J by 3 bases, and 20 bases separated the two germline ends. The CDR3 has 17 residues. The CDR3 DNA is TGTGCCAGCAGCTTATACCGCCAGGGGCAGGCTGGCTACGAGCAGTACTTC. Translation gives CASSLYRQGQAGYEQYF.

The chain is built from TRBV18 and TRBJ1-6, with 7 bases fitting TRBD1. Germline V lookup: CDR1 KGHSH, CDR2 LQKENI. The CDR3 is 15 residues long. Germline trimming cut 5 bases from V and 7 bases from J; bases unmatched to any gene: 8. The CDR3 bases are TGTGCCAGCTCAAAAACAGGGGACAGAAATTCACCCCTCCACTTT. This encodes CASSKTGDRNSPLHF.

The rearrangement links TRBV7-3 to TRBJ2-1, with TRBD2 matching 10 bases. Germline V lookup: CDR1 SGHTA, CDR2 FQGTGA. This CDR3 spans 15 amino acids. V lost 4 bases, J lost 7 bases, and 7 bases stayed unmatched. CDR3 region: CASSSERGGRNEQFF. In DNA form, the CDR3 reads TGTGCCAGCAGCTCCGAGCGGGGGGGAAGGAATGAGCAGTTCTTC.

This chain connects TRBV5-1 to TRBJ1-1, with 7 bases aligning to TRBD1. CDR1 SGHRS and CDR2 YFSETQ come from the germline V gene. The V and J ends lost 2 bases and 0 bases, in that order; junction bases with no gene match: 10. The CDR3 runs 17 residues. CDR3 bases: TGCGCCAGCAGCTTACCTGACAGGGCACAAATGAACACTGAAGCTTTCTTT. Amino acid sequence: CASSLPDRAQMNTEAFF.

The chain recombines TRBV6-5 with TRBJ2-6, with D possibly matching TRBD1 (6 bases). This CDR3 spans 16 amino acids. V was trimmed by 2 bases and J by 6 bases, leaving 14 bases between them. Germline assignment: CDR1 MNHEY and CDR2 SVGAGI. The CDR3 loop is CASSYLRDTEANVLTF. As DNA, the CDR3 is TGTGCCAGCAGTTACCTCCGGGACACGGAGGCCAACGTCCTGACTTTC.